A single sample gave rise to the 19 T cell receptor beta chains below, sequenced in a study of T cells in tumors after PD-1 blockade (dated by TCRdb to 2018 to 2020). Per the publication, the time point label means: after anti-PD-1 therapy. Library preparation used the immunoSEQ multiplex PCR assay. Entries here come from immuneACCESS through TCRdb and include only in-frame sequences with V and J called. Some clones fail to appear in such tables; in the studies checked, an unresolved V gene covers under half of the shortfall, and the cause of the remainder is unknown. The sample table records about 63,000 clones; 74% of these occur just once. Approximately 4.5% of the sample lies in the top ten. The sample was PBMCs, taken after anti-PD-1 treatment. The receptors originated from a human donor with basal cell carcinoma.

As DNA, the CDR3 is TGCGCCAGCAGCGCCGAACAGGGTACGTACGAGCAGTACTTC. It encodes CASSAEQGTYEQYF. This sequence joins TRBV5-1 and TRBJ2-7; weak D call: TRBD1 (6 bases). The CDR3 extends over 14 amino acids. The V gene's germline CDR1 is SGHRS and CDR2 YFSETQ. V was pared by 4 bases and J by 4 bases, with 15 bases between.

This chain links TRBV2 with TRBJ2-7; 11 nucleotides match TRBD1. The ends lost 5 bases at V and 4 bases at J; junction bases unmatched: 4. Germline V gene lookup returns CDR1 SNHLY and CDR2 FYNNEI. CDR3 length: 14 residues. The CDR3 is CASSRTGGVYEQYF. Written as DNA, the CDR3 is TGTGCCAGCAGTCGGACAGGGGGCGTATACGAGCAGTACTTC.

The rearrangement joins TRBV15 to TRBJ2-3, with D perhaps matching TRBD2 (5 bases). The germline CDR1 and CDR2 sequences are LNHNV and YYDKDF (reference sequence). The CDR3 contains 17 residues. Trimming took 2 bases from V and 2 from J, leaving 17 bases between them. The CDR3 DNA reads TGTGCCACCAGCAGAAACGGAGGAAACCAGCTCACAGATACGCAGTATTTT. The encoded protein is CATSRNGGNQLTDTQYF.

This clone was detected a few times. V usage is TRBV7-9 and J usage is TRBJ1-6; possible D gene TRBD1, 6 bases. Germline-derived CDR1 and CDR2 are SEHNR and FQNEAQ (reference sequence). V lost 4 bases and J 7 bases, leaving 14 bases between the germline ends. This CDR3 has 15 amino acids. CDR3 DNA: TGTGCCAGCAGCTCGGCAGGGCAGGGGAATTCACCCCTCCACTTT. It encodes CASSSAGQGNSPLHF.

The chain uses TRBV15 and TRBJ2-5; 8 nucleotides line up with TRBD2. CDR1 and CDR2 from the germline V gene are LNHNV and YYDKDF (reference sequence). The CDR3 is 16 residues long. Unmatched junction bases numbered 10, after V lost 2 bases and J lost 5 bases. CDR3 bases: TGTGCCACCAGCAGATCAGCGGGGGCCCGTTCGGAGACCCAGTACTTC. Translated, it gives CATSRSAGARSETQYF.

A few counts support this clone. The chain carries TRBV7-2 and TRBJ2-7; 15 bases are a match to TRBD2. The V gene end was trimmed by 5 bases and the J gene end by 0 bases; junction bases not matched to a gene: 5. The CDR3 is 17 amino acids. CDR1 is SGHTA, CDR2 FQGNSA, per germline. The CDR3 sequence: CASSPGTSGGPSYEQYF. The CDR3 nucleotides read TGTGCCAGCAGCCCCGGGACTAGCGGGGGGCCCTCCTACGAGCAGTACTTC. Full variable domain (outside the CDR3, taken from reference TRBV7-2 and TRBJ2-7): GAGVSQSPSNKVTEKGKDVELRCDPISGHTALYWYRQSLGQGLEFLIYFQGNSAPDKSGLPSDRFSAERTGGSVSTLTIQRTQQEDSAVYLCASSPGTSGGPSYEQYFGPGTRLTVT.

The rearrangement links TRBV7-2 to TRBJ1-2; D gene ambiguous. The CDR3 consists of 14 residues. Germline V gives CDR1 SGHTA, CDR2 FQGNSA. V shed 4 bases and J shed 8 bases, with 17 bases lying between them. The CDR3 region is CASSSKDLLGGYTF. The CDR3 nucleotides are TGTGCCAGCAGCTCCAAAGACCTATTGGGGGGCTACACCTTC.

The chain employs TRBV5-1 and TRBJ2-7; TRBD1 matches 9 bases. This CDR3 has 18 amino acids. CDR1 and CDR2 (germline): SGHRS, YFSETQ. The V gene end was trimmed by 3 bases and the J gene end by 3 bases; junction bases not matched to a gene: 16. CDR3 loop: CASSSQLTGGRNNYEQYF. The CDR3 DNA sequence: TGCGCCAGCAGCTCCCAATTAACAGGGGGCCGAAACAACTACGAGCAGTACTTC.

This chain links TRBV7-2 with TRBJ2-7; D may be TRBD2 (7 bases). Germline V gives CDR1 SGHTA, CDR2 FQGNSA. This CDR3 contains 13 residues. The germline V and J ends were trimmed by 5 bases and 3 bases, with 11 bases remaining between them. The CDR3 DNA follows: TGTGCCAGCAGCAGAGGGGGGGGCTACGAGCAGTACTTC. Protein product: CASSRGGGYEQYF.

This clone came up a few times. The chain recombines TRBV3-1 (or the pseudogene TRBV3-2) with TRBJ2-3; tentative D call: TRBD1 (6 bases). CDR1 and CDR2 from the germline V gene are LGHDT and YNNKEL (reference sequence). Deletions cut 3 bases from V and 8 bases from J, with 9 bases between. The CDR3 has 12 residues. CDR3 nucleotide sequence: TGTGCCAGCAGCCAGACAGGCGCTACGCAGTATTTT. This translates into CASSQTGATQYF.

This clone was detected only once. The V call is TRBV30, the J call TRBJ2-5; 10 nucleotides line up with TRBD2. Germline V CDR1 and CDR2: GTSNPN, SVGIG (reference sequence). This CDR3 region has 16 residues. Trimming removed 0 bases from V and 4 bases from J; junction bases left unmatched: 8. The CDR3 loop reads CAWSVSGGGGRETQYF. The CDR3 bases are TGTGCCTGGAGTGTAAGCGGGGGGGGCGGTAGAGAGACCCAGTACTTC. The full variable domain, completed using reference TRBV30 and TRBJ2-5, is SQTIHQWPATLVQPVGSPLSLECTVEGTSNPNLYWYRQAAGRGLQLLFYSVGIGQISSEVPQNLSASRPQDRQFILSSKKLLLSDSGFYLCAWSVSGGGGRETQYFGPGTRLLVL.

V usage is TRBV6-2 or TRBV6-3 and J usage is TRBJ1-1; a possible D gene is TRBD1 (5 bases). V dropped 0 bases and J dropped 3 bases, with 11 bases sitting between them. The germline V gene encodes CDR1 MNHEY and CDR2 SVGEGT. This CDR3 comprises 15 residues. The DNA of the CDR3 is TGTGCCAGCAGTTACTCGAGGGGCAGGTACACTGAAGCTTTCTTT. This sequence encodes CASSYSRGRYTEAFF.

This chain uses TRBV5-1 with TRBJ2-1; D possibly corresponds to TRBD2 (6 bases). The germline CDR1 and CDR2 sequences are SGHRS and YFSETQ. V gave up 0 bases and J gave up 0 bases, with 16 bases separating them. The CDR3 is made up of 18 amino acids. The CDR3 sequence is CASSLAGGTPSSYNEQFF. The CDR3 DNA reads as TGCGCCAGCAGCTTGGCCGGCGGGACCCCGAGCTCCTACAATGAGCAGTTCTTC.

The chain recombines TRBV10-3 with TRBJ2-3, with 9 bases identical to TRBD2. Germline values: CDR1 ENHRY, CDR2 SYGVKD. The CDR3 has 14 residues. V shed 10 bases, J shed 3 bases, and the junction held 8 bases outside the gene matches. CDR3 nucleotide sequence: TGTGCCACCGGGGCGGGGGGGAAGACAGATACGCAGTATTTT. The encoded protein is CATGAGGKTDTQYF.

The chain recombines TRBV11-3 with TRBJ2-1, with D possibly TRBD2 on 5 matching bases. V shed 5 bases and J shed 9 bases, with 17 bases lying between them. The CDR3 totals 14 residues. Germline assignment: CDR1 SGHNT and CDR2 YENEEA. The CDR3 bases are TGTGCCAGCAGCCCCTCCGTTGATGGGAGTGAGCAGTTCTTC. Translating gives CASSPSVDGSEQFF.

This clone has just a few counts. The chain has TRBV19 and TRBJ2-3; a weak D match, TRBD1 (6 bases). The V gene lost 4 bases and the J gene lost 4 bases, with 15 bases spanning the gap. Germline values: CDR1 LNHDA, CDR2 SQIVND (reference sequence). This CDR3 has 15 residues. The CDR3 protein is CASSTGTIPPDTQYF. CDR3 bases: TGTGCCAGTAGTACCGGGACAATCCCCCCAGATACGCAGTATTTT.

This chain links TRBV5-1 with TRBJ2-3, with TRBD2 identical over 12 bases. After removal of 0 bases from V and 2 bases from J, the junction contained 1 base not matched to a gene. CDR3 length: 16 amino acids. Germline CDR1 and CDR2: SGHRS and YFSETQ. The CDR3 coding sequence is TGCGCCAGCAGCTTGGGGACTAGCGGGGACACAGATACGCAGTATTTT. Translation gives CASSLGTSGDTDTQYF.

The chain employs TRBV25-1 and TRBJ2-7; 7 nucleotides align to TRBD1. The CDR3 is made up of 11 amino acids. Germline assignment: CDR1 MGHDK and CDR2 SYGVNS. The ends lost 6 bases at V and 7 bases at J; junction bases unmatched: 3. This chain's CDR3 is CASRSGGEQYF. The DNA of the CDR3 is TGTGCCAGCAGATCAGGGGGAGAGCAGTACTTC.

This chain joins TRBV18 and TRBJ1-4; no clear D. The ends were cut back, 2 bases at V and 2 bases at J, with 15 bases in the middle. CDR3 size: 17 residues. Germline CDR1 is KGHSH and CDR2 is LQKENI. The CDR3 sequence is CASSPMPVGVTNEKLFF. The CDR3 DNA follows: TGTGCCAGCTCACCAATGCCCGTTGGGGTTACTAATGAAAAACTGTTTTTT.